This T cell receptor (beta chain) was recorded in a study of PD-L1 blockade in urothelial cancer. General study results and limits: When measured at 3 weeks, tumor-associated blood clones expanded more in durable-benefit patients.

Per germline, CDR1 SGHVS and CDR2 FQNEAQ. This CDR3 is 13 amino acids long. V was cut by 1 base and J by 6 bases, with 10 bases left in between. Time point specified: pretreatment peripheral blood. TCRdb keeps only in-frame clones here, not all; method: immunoSEQ multiplex PCR. The sample holds about 86,000 clones; roughly 84% are singletons and the top ten take approximately 15%. Remarks on this clone: Its antigen is unknown.

The genes are TRBV7-8 and TRBJ2-7; no clear D. Sequences were derived from PBMCs, sampled around atezolizumab (anti-PD-L1) treatment. This TCR came from a man aged 55-75 years with urothelial cancer. The CDR3 sequence is CASSLGSLGEQYF. The CDR3, as DNA: TGTGCCAGCAGCTTAGGGAGTCTAGGCGAGCAGTACTTC.